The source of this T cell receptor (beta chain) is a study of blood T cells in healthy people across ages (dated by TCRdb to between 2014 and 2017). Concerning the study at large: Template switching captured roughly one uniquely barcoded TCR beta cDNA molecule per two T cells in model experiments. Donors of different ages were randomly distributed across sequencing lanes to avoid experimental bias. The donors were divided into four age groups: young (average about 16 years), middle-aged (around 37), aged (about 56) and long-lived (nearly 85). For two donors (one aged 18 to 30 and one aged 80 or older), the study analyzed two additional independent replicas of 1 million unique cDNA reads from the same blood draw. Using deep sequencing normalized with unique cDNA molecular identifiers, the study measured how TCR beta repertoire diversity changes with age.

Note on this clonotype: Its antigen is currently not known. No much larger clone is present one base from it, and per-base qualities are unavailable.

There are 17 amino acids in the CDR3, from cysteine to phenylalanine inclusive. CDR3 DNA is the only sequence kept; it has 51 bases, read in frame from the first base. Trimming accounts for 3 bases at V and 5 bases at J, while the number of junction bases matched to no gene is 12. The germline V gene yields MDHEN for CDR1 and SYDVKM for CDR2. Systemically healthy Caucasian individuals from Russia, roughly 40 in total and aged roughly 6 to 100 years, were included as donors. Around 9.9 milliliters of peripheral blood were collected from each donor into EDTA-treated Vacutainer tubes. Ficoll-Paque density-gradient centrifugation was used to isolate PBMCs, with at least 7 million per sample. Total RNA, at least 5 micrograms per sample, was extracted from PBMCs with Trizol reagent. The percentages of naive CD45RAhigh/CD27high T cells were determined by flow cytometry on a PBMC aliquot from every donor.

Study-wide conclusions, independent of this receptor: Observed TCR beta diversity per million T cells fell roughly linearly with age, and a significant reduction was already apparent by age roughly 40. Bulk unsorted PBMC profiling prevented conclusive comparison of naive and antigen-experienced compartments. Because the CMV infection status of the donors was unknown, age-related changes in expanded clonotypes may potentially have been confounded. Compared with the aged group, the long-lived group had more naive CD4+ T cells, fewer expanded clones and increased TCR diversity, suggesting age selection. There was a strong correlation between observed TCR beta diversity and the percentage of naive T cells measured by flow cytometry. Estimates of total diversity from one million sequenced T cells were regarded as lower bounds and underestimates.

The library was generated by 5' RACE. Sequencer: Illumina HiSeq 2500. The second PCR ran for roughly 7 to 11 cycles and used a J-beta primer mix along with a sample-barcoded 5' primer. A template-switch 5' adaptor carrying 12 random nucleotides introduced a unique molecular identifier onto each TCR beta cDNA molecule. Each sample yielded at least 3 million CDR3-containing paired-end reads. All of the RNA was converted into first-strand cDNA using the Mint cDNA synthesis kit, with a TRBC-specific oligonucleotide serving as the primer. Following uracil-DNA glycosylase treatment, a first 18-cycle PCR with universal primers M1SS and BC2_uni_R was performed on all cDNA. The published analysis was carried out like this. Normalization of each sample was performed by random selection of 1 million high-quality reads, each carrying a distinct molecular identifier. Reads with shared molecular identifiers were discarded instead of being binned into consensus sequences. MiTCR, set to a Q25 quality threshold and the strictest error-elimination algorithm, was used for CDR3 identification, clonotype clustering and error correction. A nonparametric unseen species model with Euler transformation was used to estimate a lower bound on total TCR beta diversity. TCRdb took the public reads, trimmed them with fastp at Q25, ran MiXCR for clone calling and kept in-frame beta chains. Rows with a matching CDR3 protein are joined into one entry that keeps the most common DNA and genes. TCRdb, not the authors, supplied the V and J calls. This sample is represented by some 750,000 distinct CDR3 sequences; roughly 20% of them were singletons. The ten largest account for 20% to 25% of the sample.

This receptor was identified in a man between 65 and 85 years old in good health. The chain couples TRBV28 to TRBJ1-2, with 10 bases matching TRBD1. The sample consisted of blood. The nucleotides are TGTGCCAGCAGTTTTGTGGTCGCGGGACAGGGGAGGTATGGCTACACCTTC. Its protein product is CASSFVVAGQGRYGYTF.